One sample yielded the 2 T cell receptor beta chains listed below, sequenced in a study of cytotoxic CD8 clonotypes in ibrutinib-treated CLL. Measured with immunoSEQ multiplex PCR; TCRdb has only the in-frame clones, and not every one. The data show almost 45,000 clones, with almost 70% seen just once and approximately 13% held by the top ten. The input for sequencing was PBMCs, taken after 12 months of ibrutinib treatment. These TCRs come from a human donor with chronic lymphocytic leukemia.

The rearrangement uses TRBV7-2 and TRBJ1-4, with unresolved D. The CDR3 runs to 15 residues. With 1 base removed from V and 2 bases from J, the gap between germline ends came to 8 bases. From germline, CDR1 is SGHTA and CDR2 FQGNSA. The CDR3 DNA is TGTGCCAGCAGCTTAGGGGGTTTTACTAATGAAAAACTGTTTTTT. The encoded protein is CASSLGGFTNEKLFF. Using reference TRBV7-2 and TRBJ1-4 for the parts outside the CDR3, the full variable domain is GAGVSQSPSNKVTEKGKDVELRCDPISGHTALYWYRQSLGQGLEFLIYFQGNSAPDKSGLPSDRFSAERTGGSVSTLTIQRTQQEDSAVYLCASSLGGFTNEKLFFGSGTQLSVL.

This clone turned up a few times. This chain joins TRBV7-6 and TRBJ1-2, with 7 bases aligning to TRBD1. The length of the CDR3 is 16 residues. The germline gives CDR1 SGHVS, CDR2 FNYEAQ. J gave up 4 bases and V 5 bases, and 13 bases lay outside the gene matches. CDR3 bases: TGTGCCAGCAGCCCCCAAGGACAGGACCCGGGCTATGGCTACACCTTC. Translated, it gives CASSPQGQDPGYGYTF.